This T cell receptor beta chain was obtained from a study of regulatory T cells in long-lasting Graves disease. Study-wide points: TRBV28 was favored in persistent disease, as were TRBJ1-2 and TRBJ2-5.

The CDR3 length is 16 residues. CDR1 is SGHRS and CDR2 is YFSETQ in the germline V gene. The table lists this clonotype with many counts. Its target is not known. Germline is not matched at one junction end, which may reflect a read error. Arm-PCR of CDR3 regions and iRepertoire HTBI primers were the basis on which TCR beta libraries were built. TCRdb reprocessed the multiplex PCR reads via MiXCR and lists one record per CDR3 protein. The repertoire consists of 350,000 to 450,000 distinct CDR3 sequences, with 15% to 20% occurring once and the leading ten covering 25% to 30%. Time point indicated: newly diagnosed GD, antithyroid drugs for less than 3 months. The TCR library was prepared using RNA isolated from PBMCs. The patients were enrolled through endocrinology in Xi'an, China. Around 9 milliliters of peripheral blood went into EDTA tubes. This sample was shared with a second study, whose subject was T cells in Graves' hyperthyroidism and ophthalmopathy.

Sequencing used peripheral blood mononuclear cells (PBMCs), obtained at new diagnosis, from a patient treated with antithyroid drugs. This chain uses TRBV5-1 with TRBJ2-2; 7 bases line up with TRBD1. The TCR sequence derives from a man aged 40-55 years with Graves disease. In DNA, the CDR3 is TGTGCCAGCAGCTTGGCCGGGACAGCGAACACCGGGGAGCTGTTTTTT. It codes for CASSLAGTANTGELFF.